Reported below is one T cell receptor beta chain. Its antigen is unknown. Germline CDR1 MDHEN, CDR2 SYDVKM. The germline V and J ends were trimmed by 5 bases and 2 bases, with 9 bases remaining between them. The CDR3 sequence is 13 residues long. This entry is derived from a study of cytomegalovirus exposure and HLA in healthy donors. Study-level findings and limits: Listed as cytomegalovirus-associated were over 150 TCR beta chains.

With 60 Vbeta and 13 Jbeta primers, the PCR was carried out. Assay used: immunoSEQ multiplex PCR; TCRdb lists only in-frame clones, some missing. The sample has roughly 130,000 clones; about 80% are singletons. Though nominally healthy at sampling, donors likely had unrecorded immune exposures. The sequence derives from a middle-aged man in good health and CMV-seronegative. V usage is TRBV28 and J usage is TRBJ1-1; weak D call: TRBD1 (5 bases). Sequenced sample: PBMCs. The CDR3 sequence: CASSRQLNTEAFF. CDR3 nucleotide sequence: TGTGCCAGCAGTCGACAGCTAAACACTGAAGCTTTCTTT.